Listed below are T cell receptor beta chains from one sample, sequenced in a study of blood T cell repertoires in COVID-19. Assay: immunoSEQ multiplex PCR; the TCRdb copy retains only in-frame clones and omits some. This table has roughly 200,000 clones, about nine tenths appearing once. Sequences were obtained from peripheral blood. All receptors derive from a man aged 65-85 years with acute or convalescent COVID-19. Both conserved end residues are part of each CDR3. D genes are given only for firm matches. Not all rows give a size; the values are once, few, many and, for expanded clones, a class.

D gene	clone size	V gene	J gene	CDR3 protein	CDR3 DNA
NA	NA	TRBV28	TRBJ1-1	CASGGAKGEAFF	TGTGCCAGCGGAGGAGCTAAGGGTGAAGCTTTCTTT
NA	once	TRBV2	TRBJ1-2	CASSEQFNTF	TGTGCCAGCAGTGAACAGTTTAACACCTTC
NA	NA	TRBV2	TRBJ2-6	CASTSGANVLTF	TGTGCCAGCACGTCTGGGGCCAACGTCCTGACTTTC
NA	NA	TRBV19	TRBJ2-2	CASTTSRSNTGELFF	TGTGCCAGTACCACCAGTCGCAGTAACACCGGGGAGCTGTTTTTT
TRBD1	once	TRBV18	TRBJ1-1	CASSQRRDSMNTEAFF	TGTGCCAGCTCACAACGCCGGGACAGCATGAACACTGAAGCTTTCTTT
TRBD2	once	TRBV19	TRBJ2-7	CASRPTSGSFNEQYF	TGTGCCAGTAGACCTACTAGCGGGAGTTTTAACGAGCAGTACTTC
NA	NA	TRBV19	TRBJ1-1	CASSSALGGKAFF	TGTGCCAGTAGTAGTGCCCTGGGGGGGAAAGCTTTCTTT
NA	once	TRBV28	TRBJ2-7	CASSIDSGKTYEQYF	TGTGCCAGCAGTATTGATAGCGGAAAGACGTACGAGCAGTACTTC
TRBD1	NA	TRBV4-1	TRBJ2-7	CASSQDRAGGAYEQYF	TGCGCCAGCAGCCAAGATAGGGCAGGGGGCGCCTACGAGCAGTACTTC
NA	NA	TRBV27	TRBJ1-1	CASSSRGTEAFF	TGTGCCAGCAGTTCTCGGGGGACTGAAGCTTTCTTT
TRBD1	NA	TRBV7-9	TRBJ1-2	CASSFTTGTGIYGYTF	TGTGCCAGCAGCTTCACTACCGGGACAGGAATCTATGGCTACACCTTC
NA	NA	TRBV3-1/TRBV3-2	TRBJ2-3	CASSIPRHWTGTDTQYF	TGTGCCAGCAGCATCCCCAGACATTGGACAGGCACAGATACGCAGTATTTT
NA	few	TRBV24-1	TRBJ2-2	CATSDLGRGNTGELFF	TGTGCCACCAGTGATTTAGGCAGGGGGAACACCGGGGAGCTGTTTTTT
TRBD2	NA	TRBV7-2	TRBJ2-5	CASSLVREIQETQYF	TGTGCCAGCAGCTTAGTGCGGGAGATCCAAGAGACCCAGTACTTC
TRBD1	few	TRBV4-3	TRBJ1-2	CASSQDVQGANTF	TGCGCCAGCAGCCAAGATGTACAGGGGGCGAACACCTTC
NA	NA	TRBV11-2	TRBJ2-4	CASSSLKRLAGYNIQYF	TGTGCCAGCAGCTCCCTGAAGCGGTTGGCGGGATATAACATTCAGTACTTC
TRBD2	NA	TRBV9	TRBJ2-3	CASSADWASGRGFAGGDTQYF	TGTGCCAGCAGCGCGGATTGGGCTAGCGGGAGAGGTTTCGCTGGTGGAGATACGCAGTATTTT
NA	NA	TRBV5-6	TRBJ1-5	CASSRSGGASNQPQHF	TGTGCCAGCAGCCGGAGTGGGGGGGCTAGCAATCAGCCCCAGCATTTT
NA	NA	TRBV19	TRBJ2-6	CASSIVSFGANVLTF	TGTGCCAGTAGTATAGTCAGTTTTGGGGCCAACGTCCTGACTTTC
NA	NA	TRBV4-3	TRBJ2-6	CASSQDGPGTGANVLTF	TGCGCCAGCAGCCAAGATGGGCCGGGGACTGGGGCCAACGTCCTGACTTTC
NA	NA	TRBV30	TRBJ1-6	CAWSADNSPLHF	TGTGCCTGGAGTGCGGATAATTCACCCCTCCACTTT
TRBD2	NA	TRBV6-6	TRBJ2-2	CASSYEREGRTGELFF	TGTGCCAGCAGTTACGAGCGGGAGGGCCGCACCGGGGAGCTGTTTTTT
TRBD1	NA	TRBV28	TRBJ1-5	CASRPPGQGLYQPQHF	TGTGCCAGCAGGCCCCCGGGACAGGGACTCTATCAGCCCCAGCATTTT
NA	many	TRBV19	TRBJ2-3	CASSSAATDTQYF	TGTGCCAGTAGTAGCGCGGCTACAGATACGCAGTATTTT
TRBD1	NA	TRBV5-1	TRBJ2-7	CASSLEAGGWGEQYF	TGCGCCAGCAGCTTGGAGGCAGGGGGTTGGGGCGAGCAGTACTTC
TRBD2	NA	TRBV5-1	TRBJ2-1	CASSLGGTSLNNEQFF	TGCGCCAGCAGCTTGGGGGGGACTAGTCTAAACAATGAGCAGTTCTTC
NA	NA	TRBV12-3/TRBV12-4	TRBJ1-2	CASSLAVYGYTF	TGTGCCAGCAGTTTAGCCGTTTATGGCTACACCTTC
NA	NA	TRBV7-2	TRBJ1-1	CASSPGGFLNTEAFF	TGTGCCAGCAGTCCGGGGGGGTTCCTGAACACTGAAGCTTTCTTT
TRBD2	NA	TRBV5-6	TRBJ2-2	CASSLLGTSGTGELFF	TGTGCCAGCAGTTTGTTAGGGACTAGCGGGACCGGGGAGCTGTTTTTT
TRBD2	NA	TRBV27	TRBJ2-5	CASSGRGWQETQYF	TGTGCCAGCAGTGGGAGGGGTTGGCAAGAGACCCAGTACTTC
TRBD1	NA	TRBV6-5	TRBJ2-2	CASSRQGARTFF	TGTGCCAGCAGCCGGCAGGGGGCGCGGACGTTTTTT
TRBD2	NA	TRBV3-1/TRBV3-2	TRBJ2-1	CASSQAASGRRKNSNEQFF	TGTGCCAGCAGCCAAGCGGCTAGCGGGAGAAGGAAGAACTCCAATGAGCAGTTCTTC
NA	NA	TRBV18	TRBJ2-1	CASSPGTRIYNEQFF	TGTGCCAGCTCACCCGGGACACGGATCTACAATGAGCAGTTCTTC
NA	NA	TRBV5-1	TRBJ2-3	CASSLRTLSTDTQYF	TGCGCCAGCAGCCTGCGTACCCTATCGACAGATACGCAGTATTTT
NA	NA	TRBV7-2	TRBJ2-1	CASSLPPSSYNEQFF	TGTGCCAGCAGCTTACCCCCGAGCTCCTACAATGAGCAGTTCTTC
TRBD2	NA	TRBV14	TRBJ2-1	CASSPKIGTSGFNEQFF	TGTGCCAGCAGCCCCAAGATCGGGACTAGCGGGTTCAATGAGCAGTTCTTC
NA	NA	TRBV2	TRBJ1-2	CASSEVTQNYGYTF	TGTGCCAGCAGTGAAGTAACACAGAACTATGGCTACACCTTC
NA	NA	TRBV18	TRBJ1-4	CASSPREGAHEKLFF	TGTGCCAGCTCACCACGGGAAGGGGCTCATGAAAAACTGTTTTTT
NA	NA	TRBV5-8	TRBJ1-5	CASSLRTGNQPQHF	TGTGCCAGCAGCTTGAGGACGGGAAATCAGCCCCAGCATTTT
NA	NA	TRBV11-2	TRBJ2-3	CASSRIAGQRRTDTQYF	TGTGCCAGCAGCCGAATTGCCGGACAGCGCCGCACAGATACGCAGTATTTT
TRBD1	NA	TRBV12-3/TRBV12-4	TRBJ2-7	CASGQGTEQYF	TGTGCCAGCGGACAGGGTACCGAGCAGTACTTC